These 18 T cell receptor beta chains were all obtained from the same sample, sequenced in a study of cytomegalovirus exposure and HLA in healthy donors. It was with 60 Vbeta and 13 Jbeta primers that the PCR ran. Method: immunoSEQ multiplex PCR; TCRdb's copy keeps in-frame clones and lacks some. The sample lists 160,000 or so clones, roughly 85% occurring once. Sample: PBMCs. The receptors come from a woman aged 18-35 years in good health and CMV-seronegative.

This rearrangement joins TRBV2 to TRBJ2-1; TRBD2 matches at 9 bases. The CDR3 is 19 residues long. The J segment lost 2 bases and the V segment lost 2 bases, leaving 13 bases of the junction unmatched. The V gene's germline CDR1 is SNHLY and CDR2 FYNNEI. CDR3 nucleotides: TGTGCCAGCAGTGAATCCTTCCCGTTTCTAGCGGGGACCTACAATGAGCAGTTCTTC. Encoded protein: CASSESFPFLAGTYNEQFF.

The V and J genes are TRBV18 and TRBJ2-6, with no clear D. The CDR3 is 15 amino acids. V lost 3 bases and J lost 0, with 6 bases in between. Germline V gives CDR1 KGHSH, CDR2 LQKENI. DNA of the CDR3: TGTGCCAGCTCACCCCAGGCCTCTGGGGCCAACGTCCTGACTTTC. It is translated as CASSPQASGANVLTF. Drawing the rest from reference TRBV18 and TRBJ2-6, the complete variable domain is NAGVMQNPRHLVRRRGQEARLRCSPMKGHSHVYWYRQLPEEGLKFMVYLQKENIIDESGMPKERFSAEFPKEGPSILRIQQVVRGDSAAYFCASSPQASGANVLTFGAGSRLTVL.

The chain uses TRBV7-6 and TRBJ2-4; maybe TRBD1 (6 bases). This CDR3 region has 17 residues. Between the trimmed V and J ends, which lost 5 bases and 5 bases, there was a span of 22 bases. Germline V lookup: CDR1 SGHVS, CDR2 FNYEAQ. Here the CDR3 reads CASSLRAFGTLQNIQYF. The CDR3 DNA follows: TGTGCCAGCAGCCTTAGGGCCTTCGGGACACTCCAAAACATTCAGTACTTC.

The chain uses TRBV4-2 and TRBJ2-2; TRBD1 matches 12 bases. The CDR3 spans 17 residues. CDR1 LGHNA and CDR2 YNFKEQ come from the germline V gene. V lost 1 base to trimming and J lost 6 bases; unmatched junction nucleotides: 6. The CDR3 is CASSQGGQGAPPGELFF. CDR3 in DNA: TGTGCCAGCAGCCAAGGGGGACAGGGGGCGCCCCCCGGGGAGCTGTTTTTT.

This clone was picked up a small number of times. The chain couples TRBV6-1 to TRBJ2-3, with 10 positions matching TRBD1. Germline-derived CDR1 and CDR2 are MNHNS and SASEGT. This CDR3 is 16 amino acids long. J was trimmed by 7 bases and V by 2 bases; bases with no gene match: 9. The CDR3 DNA reads as TGTGCCAGCAGTGAAAGGACAGGGGGGGGACCTTATACGCAGTATTTT. It translates to CASSERTGGGPYTQYF.

V gene TRBV5-4 combines with J gene TRBJ1-3; D possibly corresponds to TRBD1 (6 bases). The CDR3 consists of 15 residues. V was cut by 2 bases and J by 1 base, with 10 bases left in between. Germline values: CDR1 SGHNT, CDR2 YYREEE (reference sequence). The CDR3 loop is CASSFQGLSGNTIYF. The CDR3 DNA reads as TGTGCCAGCAGCTTTCAGGGGTTATCTGGAAACACCATATATTTT.

The chain is built from TRBV11-2 and TRBJ2-1, with D perhaps TRBD1 (6 bases). Trimming left V 0 bases short and J 10 bases short, with 16 bases between. This CDR3 has 15 residues. Germline V gene sequence: CDR1 SGHAT, CDR2 FQNNGV. The CDR3 loop reads CASSLDRLGGVEQFF. In DNA, the CDR3 is TGTGCCAGCAGCTTAGATCGATTAGGGGGAGTAGAGCAGTTCTTC. Combining the CDR3 with reference TRBV11-2 and TRBJ2-1 gives the whole variable domain EAGVAQSPRYKIIEKRQSVAFWCNPISGHATLYWYQQILGQGPKLLIQFQNNGVVDDSQLPKDRFSAERLKGVDSTLKIQPAKLEDSAVYLCASSLDRLGGVEQFFGPGTRLTVL.

The chain links TRBV7-2 to TRBJ2-3; TRBD2 matches 16 bases. Per the germline V gene, CDR1 is SGHTA and CDR2 is FQGNSA. The V and J ends lost 3 bases and 4 bases, in that order; junction bases with no gene match: 4. CDR3 size: 17 residues. The CDR3 sequence: CASSFSGTSGGADTQYF. As DNA, the CDR3 is TGTGCCAGCAGCTTCAGTGGGACTAGCGGGGGGGCAGATACGCAGTATTTT.

This chain connects TRBV5-1 to TRBJ1-2; possibly TRBD1 for D (6 bases). CDR3 length equals 12 residues. The germline V and J ends were trimmed by 4 bases and 6 bases, with 10 bases remaining between them. CDR1 and CDR2 (germline): SGHRS, YFSETQ. Written as DNA, the CDR3 is TGCGCCAGCAGCATCAACAGGGATGGCTACACCTTC. Protein product: CASSINRDGYTF.

This clone was observed a single time. J is TRBJ2-7 and V is TRBV7-2; maybe TRBD1 (5 bases). Germline lookup yields CDR1 SGHTA and CDR2 FQGNSA. V dropped 5 bases and J dropped 4 bases, with 9 bases sitting between them. This CDR3 region has 12 residues. CDR3 in amino acids: CASSPDRYEQYF. CDR3 nucleotides: TGTGCCAGCAGCCCCGACAGATACGAGCAGTACTTC.

The chain links TRBV10-3 to TRBJ2-1; D unclear. CDR1 and CDR2 (germline): ENHRY, SYGVKD. The CDR3 consists of 13 residues. The ends were cut back, 5 bases at V and 6 bases at J, with 11 bases in the middle. CDR3 nucleotides: TGTGCCATCAGTACCCCGGGTCTCAATGAGCAGTTCTTC. Translated: CAISTPGLNEQFF.

This chain links TRBV7-9 with TRBJ1-2, with D uncertain. Germline CDR1 is SEHNR and CDR2 is FQNEAQ (reference sequence). The ends were cut back, 4 bases at V and 6 bases at J, with 9 bases in the middle. The CDR3 runs to 12 residues. The CDR3: CASSSMSDGYTF. CDR3 in DNA: TGTGCCAGCAGCTCTATGAGTGATGGCTACACCTTC.

V gene TRBV27 combines with J gene TRBJ2-1; maybe TRBD2 (6 bases). V lost 6 bases to trimming and J lost 2 bases, with 11 bases between them. Germline values: CDR1 MNHEY, CDR2 SMNVEV (reference sequence). The CDR3 contains 14 residues. The CDR3 here is CASRPGGAYNEQFF. The CDR3 DNA is TGTGCCAGCAGACCCGGGGGAGCCTACAATGAGCAGTTCTTC.

The CDR3 coding sequence is TGCGCCAGCAGTGCAGTAGCGGGGGACTACGAGCAGTACTTC. Protein product: CASSAVAGDYEQYF. The chain employs TRBV10-1 and TRBJ2-7; 9 positions match TRBD2. Trimming took 4 bases from V and 3 from J; bases not matched to a gene: 4. This CDR3 has 14 residues. Germline loops: CDR1 WNHNN, CDR2 SYGVQD (reference sequence).

The chain recombines TRBV11-3 with TRBJ2-7; D perhaps matches TRBD2 (6 bases). The V gene's germline CDR1 is SGHNT and CDR2 YENEEA. V shed 1 base and J shed 6 bases, with 13 bases lying between them. There are 14 residues in the CDR3. In DNA, the CDR3 is TGTGCCAGCAGCTTAGGCCAGTCGGGAGCCGAGCAGTACTTC. Translation: CASSLGQSGAEQYF. The full variable domain, rest sourced from reference TRBV11-3 and TRBJ2-7, is EAGVVQSPRYKIIEKKQPVAFWCNPISGHNTLYWYLQNLGQGPELLIRYENEEAVDDSQLPKDRFSAERLKGVDSTLKIQPAELGDSAVYLCASSLGQSGAEQYFGPGTRLTVT.

The gene calls are TRBV6-1 and TRBJ2-3; 9 positions match TRBD1. Germline V CDR1 and CDR2: MNHNS, SASEGT. V trimming: 7 bases; J trimming: 13 bases; junction bases outside the gene matches: 6. The CDR3 covers 11 residues. CDR3 in DNA: TGTGCCAGCATTGGACAGGGGAAAAAGTATTTT. The encoded protein is CASIGQGKKYF.

The V gene is TRBV27, the J gene TRBJ2-7; the D gene is possibly TRBD2 (7 bases). Trimming took off 2 bases at V and 3 bases at J, with 11 bases between the two ends. Germline V gene sequence: CDR1 MNHEY, CDR2 SMNVEV (reference sequence). This CDR3 has 14 amino acids. This CDR3 reads CASSLGGALYEQYF. The CDR3 DNA reads as TGTGCCAGCAGTTTAGGGGGGGCCCTCTACGAGCAGTACTTC.

This rearrangement joins TRBV5-1 to TRBJ2-7, with 13 bases lining up with TRBD2. Trimming took 1 base from V and 7 from J; bases not matched to a gene: 8. The germline CDR1 and CDR2 sequences are SGHRS and YFSETQ. This CDR3 region has 16 residues. The CDR3 loop is CASSLTGLAGLGEQYF. CDR3 nucleotide sequence: TGCGCCAGCAGCTTGACGGGACTAGCGGGGCTTGGAGAGCAGTACTTC.